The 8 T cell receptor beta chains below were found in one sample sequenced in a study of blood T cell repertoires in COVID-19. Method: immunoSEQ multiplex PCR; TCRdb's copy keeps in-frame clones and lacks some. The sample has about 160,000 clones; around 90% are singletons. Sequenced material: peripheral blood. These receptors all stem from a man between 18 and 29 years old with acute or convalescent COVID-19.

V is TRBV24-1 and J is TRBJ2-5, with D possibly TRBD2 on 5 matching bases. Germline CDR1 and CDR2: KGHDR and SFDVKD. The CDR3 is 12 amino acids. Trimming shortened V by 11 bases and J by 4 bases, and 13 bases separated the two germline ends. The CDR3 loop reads CASSGVGETQYF. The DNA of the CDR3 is TGTGCCAGCAGCGGTGTTGGAGAGACCCAGTACTTC.

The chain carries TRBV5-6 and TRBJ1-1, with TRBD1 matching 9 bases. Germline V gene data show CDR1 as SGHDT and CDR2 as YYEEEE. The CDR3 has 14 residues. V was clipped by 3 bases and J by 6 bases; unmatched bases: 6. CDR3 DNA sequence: TGTGCCAGCAGCTGGGGACAGGGAGTGGCTGAAGCTTTCTTT. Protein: CASSWGQGVAEAFF.

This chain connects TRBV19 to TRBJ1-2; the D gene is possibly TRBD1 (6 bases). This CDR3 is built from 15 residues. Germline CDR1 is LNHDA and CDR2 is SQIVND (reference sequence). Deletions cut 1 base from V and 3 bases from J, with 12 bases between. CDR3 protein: CASSIVWGLDYGYTF. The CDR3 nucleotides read TGTGCCAGTAGTATAGTTTGGGGGCTTGACTATGGCTACACCTTC. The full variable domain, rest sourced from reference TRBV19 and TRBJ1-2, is DGGITQSPKYLFRKEGQNVTLSCEQNLNHDAMYWYRQDPGQGLRLIYYSQIVNDFQKGDIAEGYSVSREKKESFPLTVTSAQKNPTAFYLCASSIVWGLDYGYTFGSGTRLTVV.

CDR3 coding DNA: TGCGCCAGCAGCTTGGAAACAGGAAGCAATCAGCCCCAGCATTTT. Amino acids: CASSLETGSNQPQHF. The rearrangement joins TRBV5-1 to TRBJ1-5, with D perhaps TRBD1 (5 bases). The germline gives CDR1 SGHRS, CDR2 YFSETQ. Trimming stripped 0 bases from V and 1 base from J, with 8 bases between. The CDR3 spans 15 residues.

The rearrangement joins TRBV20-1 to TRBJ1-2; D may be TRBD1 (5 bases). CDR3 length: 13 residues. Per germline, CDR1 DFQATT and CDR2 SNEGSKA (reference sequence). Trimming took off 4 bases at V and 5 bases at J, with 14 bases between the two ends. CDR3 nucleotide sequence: TGCAGTGCTATTGACAGATATCGATATGGCTACACCTTC. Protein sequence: CSAIDRYRYGYTF.

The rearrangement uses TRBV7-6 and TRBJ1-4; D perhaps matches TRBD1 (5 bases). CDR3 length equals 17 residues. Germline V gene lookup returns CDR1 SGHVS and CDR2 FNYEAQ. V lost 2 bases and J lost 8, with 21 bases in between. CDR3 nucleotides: TGTGCCAGCAGCTTAAGGGGCCTAGATTCTTCAGGGGAAAAACTGTTTTTT. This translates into CASSLRGLDSSGEKLFF.

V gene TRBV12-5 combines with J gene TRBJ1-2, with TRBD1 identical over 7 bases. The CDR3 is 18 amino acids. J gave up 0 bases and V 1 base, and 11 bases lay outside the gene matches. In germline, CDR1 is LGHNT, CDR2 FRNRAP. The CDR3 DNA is TGTGCTAGTGGTTTGGGAACTGACAGGGCGGGAACTAACTATGGCTACACCTTC. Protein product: CASGLGTDRAGTNYGYTF. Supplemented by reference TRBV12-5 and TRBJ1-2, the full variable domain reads DARVTQTPRHKVTEMGQEVTMRCQPILGHNTVFWYRQTMMQGLELLAYFRNRAPLDDSGMPKDRFSAEMPDATLATLKIQPSEPRDSAVYFCASGLGTDRAGTNYGYTFGSGTRLTVV.

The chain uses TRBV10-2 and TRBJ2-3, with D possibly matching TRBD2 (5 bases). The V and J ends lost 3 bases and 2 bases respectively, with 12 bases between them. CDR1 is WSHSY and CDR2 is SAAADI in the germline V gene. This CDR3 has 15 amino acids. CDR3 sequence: CASSDPAAATDTQYF. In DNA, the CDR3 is TGCGCCAGCAGTGACCCAGCGGCAGCCACAGATACGCAGTATTTT.